Below are 8 T cell receptor beta chains sequenced from a single sample in a study of shared clonotypes between healthy human individuals. Sequencing used immunoSEQ multiplex PCR; TCRdb keeps in-frame clones, though not all of them. The sample records about 490,000 clones, roughly 85% being singletons. Specimen: PBMCs. The receptor source for this set is a woman in her 40s in good health. Some clones in this sample may be carry-over from other donors' samples.

The genes are TRBV10-2 and TRBJ2-3; D might be TRBD2 (6 bases). CDR1 WSHSY and CDR2 SAAADI come from the germline V gene. The CDR3 extends over 16 amino acids. Trimming pared 6 bases from V and 0 bases from J, leaving 16 bases between. The CDR3 region has the DNA TGCGCCAGCAGGCCGGGAGCGGATCCTAGCACAGATACGCAGTATTTT. This codes for CASRPGADPSTDTQYF.

The chain has TRBV6-1 and TRBJ2-7; D tentatively reads TRBD1 or TRBD2 (6 bases each). This CDR3 is 14 amino acids long. Trimming pared 4 bases from V and 2 bases from J, leaving 12 bases between. The germline V gene has CDR1 MNHNS and CDR2 SASEGT. CDR3: CASSGGGRTYEQYF. DNA of the CDR3: TGTGCCAGCAGTGGAGGGGGGCGGACCTACGAGCAGTACTTC.

The chain uses TRBV18 and TRBJ1-1; no clear D gene. Trimming removed 5 bases from V and 1 base from J, with 8 bases in between. The CDR3 runs to 13 residues. The germline gives CDR1 KGHSH, CDR2 LQKENI. The CDR3 is CASSVGGNTEAFF. CDR3 nucleotides: TGTGCCAGCTCAGTCGGCGGGAACACTGAAGCTTTCTTT.

The chain combines TRBV6-6 with TRBJ2-2; D is undetermined. The CDR3 length is 16 residues. Germline V CDR1 and CDR2: MNHNY, SVGAGI (reference sequence). Trimming removed 2 bases at V and 0 bases at J, with 10 bases between. CDR3 coding DNA: TGTGCCAGCAGTTACGGGAAGGGATCGAACACCGGGGAGCTGTTTTTT. It is translated as CASSYGKGSNTGELFF.

V usage is TRBV11-2 and J usage is TRBJ1-4; D might be TRBD1 (5 bases). The CDR3 spans 15 residues. The V end lost 1 base, the J end lost 4 bases, and 10 bases lay between the germline ends. CDR1 is SGHAT, CDR2 FQNNGV, per germline. The chain's CDR3 is CASSLGTGGNEKLFF. The CDR3 DNA follows: TGTGCCAGCAGCTTAGGAACGGGGGGTAATGAAAAACTGTTTTTT.

This chain connects TRBV11-2 to TRBJ2-5; 9 bases are shared with TRBD2. The CDR3 totals 15 residues. Germline CDR1 reads SGHAT; CDR2 reads FQNNGV. V was pared by 0 bases and J by 4 bases, with 3 bases of the junction left unmatched. This CDR3 is CASSLDSLAGETQYF. The CDR3 DNA is TGTGCCAGCAGCTTAGATTCACTAGCGGGAGAGACCCAGTACTTC.

The rearrangement links TRBV4-3 to TRBJ2-7; 7 nucleotides agree with TRBD2. Germline V gene sequence: CDR1 LGHNA, CDR2 YSLEER. Unmatched junction bases numbered 12, after V lost 1 base and J lost 0 bases. The CDR3 contains 18 residues. The CDR3 DNA reads TGCGCCAGCAGCCAAGTACGGGCCCTAGCGGACAACTCCTACGAGCAGTACTTC. Translating it yields CASSQVRALADNSYEQYF.

The table lists this clone with a count of one. The V and J genes are TRBV5-3 and TRBJ2-5; D is unclear. The DNA end favors TRBJ2-7, so the J call may be wrong. TRBV5-3 is noted as an ORF with a role that remains uncertain. The CDR3 extends over 14 amino acids. In DNA, the CDR3 is TGTGCCAGAAGCTGTCCCACGAGACGGTCCGAGCAGTACTTC. Translated: CARSCPTRRSEQYF.